These 3 T cell receptor beta chains were all obtained from the same sample, sequenced in a study of post-analysis software for immune sequencing data (dated by TCRdb to the mid-2010s). The library was built by means of PCR. The sample was run on an Illumina HiSeq 2500. Unique molecular identifiers were incorporated into TCR beta cDNA libraries to reduce PCR and sequencing biases. The raw public reads went through TCRdb reprocessing: fastp at Q25, MiXCR clone calling, in-frame beta chains kept. Rows matching on CDR3 protein sequence are summarized as one entry with the most common DNA and genes. The sample contains hundreds of thousands of distinct CDR3 sequences, roughly three fifths of them found a single time. Together, the top ten hold approximately 10% of the sample. Findings and caveats that apply to the study as a whole: Roughly 5 TRBV segments, including TRBV5-6, TRBV5-1 and TRBV20-1, were significantly more frequent in patients than controls.

No antigens are known for them. Sequenced input: blood. The receptors shown here come from a girl aged 2 to 9 with multiple sclerosis.

V and J are TRBV5-6 and TRBJ1-1, with TRBD1 matching 8 bases. Trimming cost V 6 bases and J 6 bases; bases outside gene matches: 13. Germline loops: CDR1 SGHDT, CDR2 YYEEEE. CDR3 size: 15 residues. CDR3 DNA: TGTGCCAGCAACGAATATGGACAGGGTAACTCTGAAGCTTTCTTT. Translation: CASNEYGQGNSEAFF. The full variable domain, rest sourced from reference TRBV5-6 and TRBJ1-1, is DAGVTQSPTHLIKTRGQQVTLRCSPKSGHDTVSWYQQALGQGPQFIFQYYEEEERQRGNFPDRFSGHQFPNYSSELNVNALLLGDSALYLCASNEYGQGNSEAFFGQGTRLTVV.

The chain recombines TRBV3-1 with TRBJ1-1, with D hard to call. Germline CDR1 is LGHDT and CDR2 is YNNKEL (reference sequence). V lost 1 base and J 10 bases, leaving 19 bases between the germline ends. The length of the CDR3 is 15 residues. CDR3 amino acids: CASSQVGGSSTVAFF. CDR3 DNA: TGTGCCAGCAGCCAAGTTGGCGGCAGCTCTACGGTAGCTTTCTTT.

This chain uses TRBV20-1 with TRBJ1-5; tentative D call: TRBD1 (6 bases). Germline lookup yields CDR1 DFQATT and CDR2 SNEGSKA (reference sequence). Trimming stripped 3 bases from V and 3 bases from J, with 15 bases between. The CDR3 is 15 residues long. CDR3 DNA: TGCAGTGCTAGCTTTTCGGGGGCCCTCAATCAGCCCCAGCATTTT. This codes for CSASFSGALNQPQHF.